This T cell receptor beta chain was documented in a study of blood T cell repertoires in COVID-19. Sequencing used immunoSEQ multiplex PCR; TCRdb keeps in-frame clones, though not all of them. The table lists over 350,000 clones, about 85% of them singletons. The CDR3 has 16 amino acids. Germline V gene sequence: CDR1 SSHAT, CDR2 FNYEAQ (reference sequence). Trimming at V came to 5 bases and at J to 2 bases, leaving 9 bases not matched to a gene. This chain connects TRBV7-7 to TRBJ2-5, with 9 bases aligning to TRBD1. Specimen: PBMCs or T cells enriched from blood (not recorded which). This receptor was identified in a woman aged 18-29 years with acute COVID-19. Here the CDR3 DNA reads TGTGCCAGCAGCGAACCGGGACAGGGTTTACAAGAGACCCAGTACTTC. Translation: CASSEPGQGLQETQYF.